A single T cell receptor beta chain is shown here with its context. These data belong to a study of control samples from healthy donors and cancer patients. In germline, CDR1 is LGHNA, CDR2 YSLEER. The length of the CDR3 is 14 residues. The V gene lost 2 bases and the J gene lost 10 bases, with 14 bases spanning the gap. Repertoires were generated with immunoSEQ multiplex PCR, while TCRdb's copy carries only in-frame clones and drops some. Among over 100,000 clones, approximately 90% were seen once, and the ten largest hold under 20%. This sequence was found in a woman aged 45-65 years in good health. Sequences were obtained from blood. The chain is built from TRBV4-3 and TRBJ2-2; D is unresolved. The CDR3 reads CASSQHTAPVELFF. CDR3 DNA: TGCGCCAGCAGCCAACACACGGCACCGGTGGAGCTGTTTTTT.